This entry describes one T cell receptor (beta chain). This clone's antigen is unknown. There are no base qualities to consult, and no much larger clone falls within one base. This sample is drawn from a study of blood T cell repertoires in COVID-19 (dated by TCRdb to 2018 to 2021). A note on the overall study: The collaborator samples originated in the United States, Italy and Spain and spanned the acute and convalescent phases of COVID-19. The material from the prospective study consisted of cDNA or gDNA derived from T cells, B-cell-depleted T cells, or PBMCs. The samples were drawn from two sources: the first 160 participants of the ongoing ImmuneRACE study, and about 1,300 subjects contributed by 6 global collaborators. Sample metadata almost always included a de-identified subject ID, COVID-19 status, age in years and sex. Where HLA class I and class II types were available, the types were taken from metadata supplied by the sample provider, not from assay-based typing. The repertoires were released in a freely available public database intended as a resource for research on the immune response to SARS-CoV-2. Deeply sampled blood TCRbeta repertoires from subjects exposed to, actively infected with, or recovered from COVID-19 were included in the dataset.

The full study reports these points: The quantity of clinical and demographic metadata differed by source and by participant and was supplied without curation.

TCRbeta CDR3 regions were amplified from genomic DNA by means of the immunoSEQ Assay, a bias-controlled multiplex PCR. The authors' analysis ran thus. Within the assay, amplification of reference gene primers was used to estimate how many nucleated cells each sample contained. To quantify the absolute abundance of each unique TCRbeta CDR3 rearrangement, sequence reads were collapsed and filtered. Productive Simpson clonality was computed per sample as the square root of Simpson's diversity index over productive rearrangements. The table was pulled from immuneACCESS by TCRdb, which kept in-frame rearrangements only. Such tables lose some clones; where checked, under half of the loss comes from unresolved V genes, and the rest has no known cause. V, J and clone size derive from that table, while D and trimming were established from the DNA sequence. A total of around 130,000 clones appear in this sample, over 60% of them only once. Roughly 15% of the sample is taken by the ten largest.

V is clipped by 2 bases and J by 11 bases, and the sequence between their germline boundaries is 10 bases long. According to the germline V gene, CDR1 reads SGHRS and CDR2 reads YFSETQ. There are 11 amino acids in the CDR3, from cysteine to phenylalanine inclusive. CDR3 DNA only is kept here, 33 bases in frame from base 1. The collaborating institutions used their own protocols to collect whole blood in K2EDTA tubes. For TCRbeta analysis, collaborator samples were shipped as frozen whole blood, as isolated PBMCs, or as DNA extracted from either sample type. The sequenced sample was peripheral blood. The receptor was derived from a man aged 45-60 years with acute or convalescent COVID-19. This sequence uses TRBV5-1 and TRBJ1-1, with the D segment identity uncertain. The CDR3: CASSLGREAFF. The sequenced DNA is TGCGCCAGCAGCTTAGGGAGAGAGGCTTTCTTT.